A single sample is the source of the 2 T cell receptor beta chains below, sequenced in a study of T cell responses to AZD1222 COVID-19 vaccine. Profiled with immunoSEQ multiplex PCR; TCRdb holds only in-frame clones, not every one. The table includes 35,000 to 55,000 clones, about 80% detected once. Material: peripheral blood, obtained 28 days after the second dose of the MenACWY control vaccine. These TCRs come from an adult who received the MenACWY meningococcal vaccine as a control.

In this sample, this clone turned up a few times. This chain uses TRBV18 with TRBJ1-1, with 7 bases that match TRBD1. V was clipped by 3 bases and J by 4 bases; unmatched bases: 8. Per germline, CDR1 KGHSH and CDR2 LQKENI. This CDR3 is 15 amino acids long. DNA for the CDR3: TGTGCCAGCTCACCGGGGCGACAGGGTGGCACTGAAGCTTTCTTT. Translation gives CASSPGRQGGTEAFF.

The chain links TRBV5-6 to TRBJ1-1; 9 positions agree with TRBD1. With V trimmed by 0 bases and J by 5 bases, 8 bases remained unmatched. Germline V gene lookup returns CDR1 SGHDT and CDR2 YYEEEE. This CDR3 is built from 16 residues. The CDR3 nucleotides read TGTGCCAGCAGCTTGGGAACAGGGGGCGCGGGAACTGAAGCTTTCTTT. Protein: CASSLGTGGAGTEAFF. The entire variable domain, with the rest obtained from reference TRBV5-6 and TRBJ1-1, is as follows: DAGVTQSPTHLIKTRGQQVTLRCSPKSGHDTVSWYQQALGQGPQFIFQYYEEEERQRGNFPDRFSGHQFPNYSSELNVNALLLGDSALYLCASSLGTGGAGTEAFFGQGTRLTVV.